This T cell receptor (beta chain) was recorded in a study of immune characterization of retroperitoneal liposarcoma. TCRdb reprocessed the PCR reads via MiXCR and lists one record per CDR3 protein. The data show around 11,000 distinct CDR3 sequences, under 35% seen once. This clonotype counts as medium-sized (0.01 to 0.1%). The sequence derives from a male donor with retroperitoneal liposarcoma. Input material: tumor tissue.

The CDR3 sequence: CASSLSVETGGVQFF. The DNA of the CDR3 is TGTGCCAGCAGCTTAAGCGTGGAAACGGGGGGGGTCCAGTTCTTC. The chain is built from TRBV7-8 and TRBJ2-1, with TRBD2 matching 8 bases. V gave up 2 bases and J gave up 13 bases; unmatched junction bases: 13. Germline values: CDR1 SGHVS, CDR2 FQNEAQ. This CDR3 is built from 15 residues.